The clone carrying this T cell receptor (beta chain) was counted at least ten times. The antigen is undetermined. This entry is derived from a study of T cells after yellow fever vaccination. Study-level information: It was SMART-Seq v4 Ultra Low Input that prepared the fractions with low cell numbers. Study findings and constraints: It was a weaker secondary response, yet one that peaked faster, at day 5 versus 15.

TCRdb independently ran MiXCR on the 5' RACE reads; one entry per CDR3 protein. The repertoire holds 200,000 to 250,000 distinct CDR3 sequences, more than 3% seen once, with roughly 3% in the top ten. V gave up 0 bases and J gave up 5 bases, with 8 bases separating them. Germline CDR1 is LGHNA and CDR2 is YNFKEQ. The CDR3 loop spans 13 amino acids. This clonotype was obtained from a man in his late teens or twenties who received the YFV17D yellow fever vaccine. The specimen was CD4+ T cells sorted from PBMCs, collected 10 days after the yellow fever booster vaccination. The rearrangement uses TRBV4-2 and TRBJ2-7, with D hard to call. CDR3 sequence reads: CASSQDYRDEQYF. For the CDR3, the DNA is TGTGCCAGCAGCCAAGATTACAGAGACGAGCAGTACTTC.